These 16 T cell receptor beta chains were sequenced from one sample in a study of shared clonotypes between healthy human individuals. Using immunoSEQ multiplex PCR, the repertoire was profiled, and TCRdb retains in-frame clones only, with some absent. The top ten clones hold approximately 0.37% of a sample with around 2.5 million clones, 93% of them seen once. The sample taken for sequencing was naive CD4+ T cells from PBMCs. Subset defined: CD45RA+ positively selected. The receptors originated from a man younger than 30 in good health. Some clones in this sample may be carry-over from other donors' samples.

The chain recombines TRBV6-5 with TRBJ2-5, with a possible D match to TRBD2 (6 bases). Germline assignment: CDR1 MNHEY and CDR2 SVGAGI. Trimming pared 2 bases from V and 3 bases from J, leaving 10 bases between. The CDR3 is 14 residues long. This chain's CDR3 is CASSYRGLKETQYF. CDR3 coding DNA: TGTGCCAGCAGTTACCGGGGACTCAAAGAGACCCAGTACTTC.

DNA for the CDR3: TGTGCCAGCAGAAGACAGGGTCAAAGCGAGCAGTACTTC. Translated, it gives CASRRQGQSEQYF. The chain links TRBV11-2 to TRBJ2-7, with 7 bases fitting TRBD1. Germline trimming cut 6 bases from V and 6 bases from J; bases unmatched to any gene: 8. Germline V gives CDR1 SGHAT, CDR2 FQNNGV. The CDR3 extends over 13 amino acids.

This chain joins TRBV10-3 and TRBJ2-4; 8 bases are shared with TRBD1. The germline V gene encodes CDR1 ENHRY and CDR2 SYGVKD. The CDR3 has 15 amino acids. The V and J ends lost 9 bases and 1 base, in that order; junction bases with no gene match: 8. CDR3 nucleotide sequence: TGTGCCATAAAAAAGGACAGGGATGCCAAAAACATTCAGTACTTC. Translation gives CAIKKDRDAKNIQYF.

The genes are TRBV28 and TRBJ1-1, with D perhaps matching TRBD1 (6 bases). The CDR3 is made up of 13 amino acids. CDR1 and CDR2 from the germline V gene are MDHEN and SYDVKM. Trimming removed 5 bases from V and 4 bases from J, with 11 bases in between. In DNA, the CDR3 is TGTGCCAGCAGTACTCAGGGGATCACTGAAGCTTTCTTT. This sequence encodes CASSTQGITEAFF.

The chain recombines TRBV5-1 with TRBJ1-1; 10 bases map to TRBD1. This CDR3 is 15 amino acids long. The germline gives CDR1 SGHRS, CDR2 YFSETQ. J lost 5 bases, V lost 0 bases, and 4 bases had no gene match. Here the CDR3 reads CASSLAPGQGTEAFF. The DNA of the CDR3 is TGCGCCAGCAGCTTGGCCCCGGGACAGGGGACTGAAGCTTTCTTT.

This CDR3 reads CASSRLTGPGYTF. Here the CDR3 DNA reads TGTGCCAGCAGCCGACTAACGGGACCTGGCTACACCTTC. The chain joins TRBV4-2 to TRBJ1-2, with D possibly matching TRBD1 (5 bases). The CDR3 loop spans 13 amino acids. Per the germline V gene, CDR1 is LGHNA and CDR2 is YNFKEQ. V lost 4 bases to trimming and J lost 7 bases, with 13 bases between them.

The chain is built from TRBV28 and TRBJ1-2; D is ambiguous. This CDR3 is 16 amino acids long. Per germline, CDR1 MDHEN and CDR2 SYDVKM. V lost 3 bases and J 0 bases, leaving 14 bases between the germline ends. The CDR3 is CASSLEGETPNYGYTF. CDR3 sequence (DNA): TGTGCCAGCAGTTTGGAGGGAGAGACACCTAACTATGGCTACACCTTC.

This sequence joins TRBV5-1 and TRBJ2-1; the match to TRBD2 covers 9 bases. CDR1 and CDR2 (germline): SGHRS, YFSETQ. This CDR3 region has 14 residues. With 2 bases clipped from V and 6 bases from J, the junction kept 3 bases outside the gene matches. The CDR3 region is CASSFSGSLNEQFF. Written as DNA, the CDR3 is TGCGCCAGCAGCTTTAGCGGGAGCCTCAATGAGCAGTTCTTC.

This clone was counted between two and nine times. J is TRBJ1-1 and V is TRBV14; D is undetermined. V was shortened by 0 bases and J by 1 base, with 9 bases between the two germline ends. This CDR3 comprises 15 residues. CDR1 and CDR2 (germline): SGHDN, FVKESK. As DNA, the CDR3 is TGTGCCAGCAGCCAAGATCTCGGCAGGAACACTGAAGCTTTCTTT. It is translated as CASSQDLGRNTEAFF.

This clone appeared a single time. The chain links TRBV11-1 to TRBJ2-7; 7 positions agree with TRBD1. The germline gives CDR1 SGHAT, CDR2 FQDESV (reference sequence). There are 15 residues in the CDR3. The V and J ends lost 0 bases and 3 bases, in that order; junction bases with no gene match: 5. CDR3 in DNA: TGTGCCAGCAGCTTAGCAAGGGGACAGCACTACGAGCAGTACTTC. Encoded protein: CASSLARGQHYEQYF.

The chain uses TRBV29-1 and TRBJ2-3, with 12 bases aligning to TRBD2. V dropped 7 bases and J dropped 3; count of bases not matched to a gene: 14. Germline V lookup: CDR1 SQVTM, CDR2 ANQGSEA. The CDR3 runs 17 residues. As DNA, the CDR3 is TGCAGCGCTGGCGGAGCTAGCGGGAGGGCTTTGACAGATACGCAGTATTTT. Translation gives CSAGGASGRALTDTQYF.

The chain links TRBV11-3 to TRBJ1-6; D gene uncertain. The CDR3 consists of 13 residues. V was shortened by 1 base and J by 7 bases, with 5 bases between the two germline ends. CDR1 is SGHNT and CDR2 is YENEEA in the germline V gene. The DNA for the CDR3 is TGTGCCAGCAGCTTAGGGTCCAATTCACCCCTCCACTTT. This sequence encodes CASSLGSNSPLHF.

The chain couples TRBV5-1 to TRBJ2-1, with a weak D call TRBD2 (5 bases). The V gene's germline CDR1 is SGHRS and CDR2 YFSETQ. CDR3 size: 15 residues. Trimming removed 0 bases from V and 7 bases from J, with 14 bases in between. The CDR3 DNA follows: TGCGCCAGCAGCTTGGGTTTTCCGGGGAAGAATGAGCAGTTCTTC. It codes for CASSLGFPGKNEQFF.

V gene TRBV28 combines with J gene TRBJ1-5; D gene ambiguous. The V and J ends lost 3 bases and 0 bases respectively, with 9 bases between them. Germline CDR1 is MDHEN and CDR2 is SYDVKM. The CDR3 has 15 residues. The chain's CDR3 is CASSLGEYSNQPQHF. CDR3 DNA: TGTGCCAGCAGTTTGGGAGAATATAGCAATCAGCCCCAGCATTTT. Combining the CDR3 with reference TRBV28 and TRBJ1-5 gives the whole variable domain DVKVTQSSRYLVKRTGEKVFLECVQDMDHENMFWYRQDPGLGLRLIYFSYDVKMKEKGDIPEGYSVSREKKERFSLILESASTNQTSMYLCASSLGEYSNQPQHFGDGTRLSIL.

The V gene is TRBV9, the J gene TRBJ2-3; 7 nucleotides line up with TRBD2. There are 16 residues in the CDR3. The V and J ends lost 7 bases and 1 base, in that order; junction bases with no gene match: 12. Germline CDR1 is SGDLS and CDR2 is YYNGEE. CDR3: CASSIRGGGGTDTQYF. The CDR3 nucleotides read TGTGCCAGCTCTATACGCGGGGGAGGGGGCACAGATACGCAGTATTTT.

The J gene is TRBJ1-3, the V gene TRBV7-9; 9 bases are shared with TRBD1. The CDR3 spans 16 residues. The V gene's germline CDR1 is SEHNR and CDR2 FQNEAQ (reference sequence). The V segment lost 5 bases and the J segment 5 bases; nucleotides outside the gene matches: 10. The CDR3 nucleotides read TGTGCCAGCAGCCGGCCCGGGACAGGGTTCCGAAACACCATATATTTT. Residues: CASSRPGTGFRNTIYF.